Listed here are 18 T cell receptor beta chains from one sample, sequenced in a study of T cell changes during pregnancy in multiple sclerosis. Data came from immunoSEQ multiplex PCR; TCRdb stores just in-frame clones and leaves some out. The profile shows tens of thousands of clones, 90% of them singletons. The sample here was CD4+ T cells from peripheral blood mononuclear cells, taken in the third trimester of pregnancy. The receptors come from a female donor with multiple sclerosis, enrolled in a pregnancy study.

The rearrangement joins TRBV7-9 to TRBJ1-1; 9 nucleotides align to TRBD1. After removal of 2 bases from V and 7 bases from J, the junction contained 8 bases not matched to a gene. Germline loops: CDR1 SEHNR, CDR2 FQNEAQ (reference sequence). There are 15 residues in the CDR3. As DNA, the CDR3 is TGTGCCAGCAGCTTAAGGGGAGACAGGGGGGTTGAAGCTTTCTTT. This gives the protein CASSLRGDRGVEAFF.

The gene calls are TRBV21-1 and TRBJ2-7; the DNA was not compared with TRBD2, the D call given in the table. TRBV21-1 is designated a pseudogene. This CDR3 comprises 14 residues. The CDR3 coding sequence is TGTGCCAGCAGTCATCTCCCGGGAGCCTACGAGCAGTACTTC. Encoded protein: CASSHLPGAYEQYF.

This clone was detected only once. This chain joins TRBV29-1 and TRBJ1-2; possible D gene TRBD1, 5 bases. V was shortened by 5 bases and J by 8 bases, with 18 bases between the two germline ends. Germline CDR1 SQVTM, CDR2 ANQGSEA. This CDR3 has 13 amino acids. The CDR3, as DNA: TGCAGCGTTTATCTTCTCCCGGGGGGGGGCTACACCTTC. Translating gives CSVYLLPGGGYTF.

The rearrangement links TRBV28 to TRBJ2-1; possibly TRBD2 for D (5 bases). CDR1 MDHEN and CDR2 SYDVKM come from the germline V gene. Trimming removed 5 bases at V and 4 bases at J, with 24 bases between. The CDR3 spans 18 residues. CDR3 in amino acids: CASSTQRRFLGPYNEQFF. DNA for the CDR3: TGTGCCAGCAGTACGCAGCGGCGGTTTTTAGGCCCTTACAATGAGCAGTTCTTC.

The V and J genes are TRBV5-1 and TRBJ2-3; 11 bases match TRBD1. J gave up 1 base and V 3 bases, and 4 bases lay outside the gene matches. Germline values: CDR1 SGHRS, CDR2 YFSETQ. There are 16 residues in the CDR3. The CDR3: CASSWTGGGRTDTQYF. DNA of the CDR3: TGCGCCAGCAGCTGGACAGGGGGCGGCCGCACAGATACGCAGTATTTT.

This clone has a handful of counts. V and J are TRBV2 and TRBJ1-2, with D maybe TRBD1 (5 bases). Trimming removed 7 bases from V and 1 base from J, with 13 bases in between. The germline CDR1 and CDR2 sequences are SNHLY and FYNNEI. The CDR3 sequence is 14 residues long. The CDR3 loop reads CASKGGGVNYGYTF. The DNA for the CDR3 is TGTGCCAGCAAGGGCGGGGGGGTTAACTATGGCTACACCTTC.

The V call is TRBV27, the J call TRBJ2-7, with TRBD2 matching 7 bases. This CDR3 is 15 amino acids long. V trimming: 6 bases; J trimming: 1 base; junction bases outside the gene matches: 9. Germline lookup yields CDR1 MNHEY and CDR2 SMNVEV (reference sequence). CDR3 loop: CASSTGLVTSYEQYF. CDR3 nucleotides: TGTGCCAGCAGCACCGGACTAGTCACATCCTACGAGCAGTACTTC.

The rearrangement uses TRBV7-9 and TRBJ2-5; no definite D call. The CDR3 is 15 amino acids. Germline CDR1 and CDR2: SEHNR and FQNEAQ (reference sequence). Trimming shortened V by 5 bases and J by 2 bases, and 15 bases separated the two germline ends. The CDR3 protein is CASSSHSFRQETQYF. CDR3 DNA sequence: TGTGCCAGCAGCAGCCACAGTTTCAGGCAAGAGACCCAGTACTTC.

This clone appeared once. This sequence joins TRBV2 and TRBJ2-5; 8 bases match TRBD2. The CDR3 sequence is 15 residues long. The J segment lost 7 bases and the V segment lost 1 base, leaving 8 bases of the junction unmatched. CDR1 is SNHLY and CDR2 is FYNNEI in the germline V gene. In DNA, the CDR3 is TGTGCCAGCAGTGAAGGACTGCCGGCGGGGGGGACCCAGTACTTC. It yields the protein CASSEGLPAGGTQYF.

This chain joins TRBV7-7 and TRBJ2-5; the D is unclear. The CDR3 loop spans 15 amino acids. V lost 5 bases and J lost 5, with 18 bases in between. Germline V gives CDR1 SSHAT, CDR2 FNYEAQ (reference sequence). The CDR3 DNA is TGTGCCAGCAGCCCCTCGTGGAGTAATTCGGAGACCCAGTACTTC. Translation gives CASSPSWSNSETQYF.

CDR3 bases: TGTGCCAGCTCACCACTGCCGGGAAGCTACGAGCAGTACTTC. This encodes CASSPLPGSYEQYF. This chain connects TRBV18 to TRBJ2-7; TRBD2 is a possible D gene (5 bases). From germline, CDR1 is KGHSH and CDR2 LQKENI. Trimming left V 1 base short and J 3 bases short, with 10 bases between. The CDR3 totals 14 residues. The entire variable domain, with the rest obtained from reference TRBV18 and TRBJ2-7, is as follows: NAGVMQNPRHLVRRRGQEARLRCSPMKGHSHVYWYRQLPEEGLKFMVYLQKENIIDESGMPKERFSAEFPKEGPSILRIQQVVRGDSAAYFCASSPLPGSYEQYFGPGTRLTVT.

The genes are TRBV5-5 and TRBJ1-2, with 8 positions matching TRBD1. CDR3 length: 15 residues. Trimming took 3 bases from V and 5 from J; bases not matched to a gene: 9. The V gene's germline CDR1 is SGHKS and CDR2 YYEKEE (reference sequence). The CDR3 DNA reads TGTGCCAGCAGCTACCAGGGGGCCTTAAAGTATGGCTACACCTTC. The encoded protein is CASSYQGALKYGYTF.

The chain recombines TRBV4-3 with TRBJ1-2; D unclear. The V end lost 0 bases, the J end lost 2 bases, and 13 bases lay between the germline ends. Germline V gives CDR1 LGHNA, CDR2 YSLEER. CDR3 size: 16 residues. The CDR3 region is CASSQDSRWENYGYTF. CDR3 nucleotide sequence: TGCGCCAGCAGCCAAGATAGTAGGTGGGAGAACTATGGCTACACCTTC.

The rearrangement uses TRBV11-2 and TRBJ2-3, with 11 bases fitting TRBD1. V gave up 3 bases and J gave up 3 bases; unmatched junction bases: 8. Germline V lookup: CDR1 SGHAT, CDR2 FQNNGV. This CDR3 is built from 17 residues. This CDR3 is CASSLTGQGARTDTQYF. Written as DNA, the CDR3 is TGTGCCAGCAGCTTGACCGGACAGGGGGCGCGAACAGATACGCAGTATTTT. Full variable domain (remainder filled in from reference TRBV11-2 and TRBJ2-3): EAGVAQSPRYKIIEKRQSVAFWCNPISGHATLYWYQQILGQGPKLLIQFQNNGVVDDSQLPKDRFSAERLKGVDSTLKIQPAKLEDSAVYLCASSLTGQGARTDTQYFGPGTRLTVL.

The rearrangement uses TRBV5-4 and TRBJ1-1; no clear D gene. The germline CDR1 and CDR2 sequences are SGHNT and YYREEE (reference sequence). Trimming removed 0 bases at V and 2 bases at J, with 14 bases between. The CDR3 runs 16 residues. CDR3 DNA sequence: TGTGCCAGCAGCTTGGAGTCGGGAGTCAAAAACACTGAAGCTTTCTTT. It is translated as CASSLESGVKNTEAFF.

Here the CDR3 DNA reads TGTGCCAGCAGTTACAATCAGGGGCGCAACACTGAAGCTTTCTTT. Its protein is CASSYNQGRNTEAFF. This rearrangement joins TRBV6-5 to TRBJ1-1; the D gene is possibly TRBD1 (6 bases). CDR1 MNHEY and CDR2 SVGAGI come from the germline V gene. The CDR3 consists of 15 residues. Trimming pared 2 bases from V and 2 bases from J, leaving 12 bases between.

This rearrangement joins TRBV4-1 to TRBJ2-7, with TRBD2 matching 11 bases. Germline V lookup: CDR1 MGHRA, CDR2 YSYEKL. The CDR3 spans 17 residues. Trimming removed 3 bases from V and 2 bases from J; junction bases left unmatched: 9. This CDR3 reads CASSHAPGLADTYEQYF. In DNA form, the CDR3 reads TGCGCCAGCAGCCACGCCCCGGGACTAGCGGACACCTACGAGCAGTACTTC.

The rearrangement uses TRBV11-3 and TRBJ2-1; TRBD2 matches 8 bases. The germline V gene encodes CDR1 SGHNT and CDR2 YENEEA. The CDR3 covers 15 residues. After removal of 1 base from V and 6 bases from J, the junction contained 5 bases not matched to a gene. CDR3 bases: TGTGCCAGCAGCTTAGCGGGGGGGGGTATCAATGAGCAGTTCTTC. Translating gives CASSLAGGGINEQFF.